The 16 T cell receptor beta chains below were found in one sample sequenced in a study of cytomegalovirus exposure and HLA in healthy donors. The primer mix had 60 Vbeta and 13 Jbeta primers. Clones were read by immunoSEQ multiplex PCR, and TCRdb kept only the in-frame ones, dropping some. The sample carries tens of thousands of clones, 70% to 85% recorded once. The sequencing input was PBMCs. Source of these receptors: a man between 60 and 70 years old in good health and CMV-seropositive.

The rearrangement links TRBV5-5 to TRBJ2-1; TRBD2 is a possible D gene (5 bases). The CDR3 covers 15 residues. The V gene lost 2 bases and the J gene lost 0 bases, with 9 bases spanning the gap. Germline assignment: CDR1 SGHKS and CDR2 YYEKEE (reference sequence). The CDR3 DNA sequence: TGTGCCAGCAGCTTTCGGGGAGACTCCTACAATGAGCAGTTCTTC. Protein product: CASSFRGDSYNEQFF.

This sequence joins TRBV7-9 and TRBJ2-7; 10 bases agree with TRBD2. CDR1 SEHNR and CDR2 FQNEAQ come from the germline V gene (reference sequence). The CDR3 covers 16 residues. Trimming took 2 bases from V and 5 from J; bases not matched to a gene: 9. The CDR3 loop reads CASSLSLAGPADEQYF. Here the CDR3 DNA reads TGTGCCAGCAGCTTATCACTAGCGGGACCGGCTGACGAGCAGTACTTC.

This rearrangement joins TRBV7-9 to TRBJ2-3, with D perhaps matching TRBD2 (5 bases). Trimming removed 1 base at V and 0 bases at J, with 14 bases between. The CDR3 sequence is 17 residues long. CDR1 is SEHNR, CDR2 FQNEAQ, per germline (reference sequence). The CDR3 is CASSLVAIRESTDTQYF. The CDR3 nucleotides read TGTGCCAGCAGCTTAGTAGCTATAAGGGAGAGCACAGATACGCAGTATTTT.

The genes are TRBV6-6 and TRBJ2-7; D possibly corresponds to TRBD1 (5 bases). Germline-derived CDR1 and CDR2 are MNHNY and SVGAGI (reference sequence). Trimming took 0 bases from V and 5 from J, leaving 14 bases between them. The CDR3 is 15 residues long. The chain's CDR3 is CASSYSGVRVNEQYF. The CDR3 DNA sequence: TGTGCCAGCAGTTACTCCGGTGTCAGGGTTAACGAGCAGTACTTC.

V usage is TRBV10-3 and J usage is TRBJ2-5; the match to TRBD1 covers 9 bases. The DNA end lines up better with TRBJ2-7; the J call may be wrong. The CDR3 consists of 17 residues. Germline CDR1 and CDR2: ENHRY and SYGVKD. The CDR3 region has the DNA TGTGCCATCAGGAACCTCGGACAGGGGTCTTCTGGCTACGAGCAGTACTTC. Its protein product is CAIRNLGQGSSGYEQYF.

J is TRBJ2-7 and V is TRBV27; TRBD1 matches 7 bases. There are 15 residues in the CDR3. Germline lookup yields CDR1 MNHEY and CDR2 SMNVEV (reference sequence). J lost 1 base, V lost 4 bases, and 7 bases had no gene match. CDR3 residues: CASSSDRARSYEQYF. Here the CDR3 DNA reads TGTGCCAGCAGTTCAGACAGGGCACGGTCCTACGAGCAGTACTTC.

The CDR3 DNA follows: TGTGCCAGCAGCTTAGTGGGTAGCGGGGCCGGCCAAGAGACCCAGTACTTC. Translation gives CASSLVGSGAGQETQYF. The chain couples TRBV7-2 to TRBJ2-5, with 8 bases matching TRBD2. Germline V gene data show CDR1 as SGHTA and CDR2 as FQGNSA. The CDR3 covers 17 residues. J gave up 1 base and V 1 base, and 8 bases lay outside the gene matches.

The genes are TRBV10-1 and TRBJ2-6; tentative D call: TRBD1 (6 bases). V gave up 6 bases and J gave up 0 bases, with 9 bases separating them. The CDR3 has 15 amino acids. From germline, CDR1 is WNHNN and CDR2 SYGVQD (reference sequence). CDR3 in amino acids: CASSSDSSGANVLTF. CDR3 DNA: TGCGCCAGCAGCTCGGACAGCTCTGGGGCCAACGTCCTGACTTTC.

The genes are TRBV6-5 and TRBJ2-3, with D perhaps matching TRBD2 (5 bases). V was cut by 6 bases and J by 6 bases, with 16 bases left in between. There are 14 residues in the CDR3. The germline V gene has CDR1 MNHEY and CDR2 SVGAGI. CDR3: CASRLRGAQDTQYF. The CDR3 DNA sequence: TGTGCCAGCAGGCTTCGGGGAGCTCAGGATACGCAGTATTTT.

The chain joins TRBV5-5 to TRBJ2-7; 9 nucleotides line up with TRBD1. The CDR3 extends over 17 amino acids. J gave up 4 bases and V 4 bases, and 15 bases lay outside the gene matches. The germline gives CDR1 SGHKS, CDR2 YYEKEE (reference sequence). The CDR3 nucleotides read TGTGCCAGCAGCCTACTAACCGGGACAGGGCCAATATACGAGCAGTACTTC. This sequence encodes CASSLLTGTGPIYEQYF.

The chain employs TRBV11-3 and TRBJ2-5, with a tentative D call TRBD1 (5 bases). The DNA end lines up better with TRBJ2-7; the J call may be wrong. Germline CDR1 SGHNT, CDR2 YENEEA. This CDR3 comprises 17 residues. CDR3 residues: CASSLDRRGSVPYEQYF. The CDR3 DNA reads TGTGCCAGCAGCTTAGATCGTAGGGGATCGGTCCCCTACGAGCAGTACTTC.

The rearrangement links TRBV28 to TRBJ1-4; no definite D call. The CDR3 contains 15 residues. Trimming shortened V by 5 bases and J by 0 bases, and 10 bases separated the two germline ends. Looked up from germline, CDR1 is MDHEN and CDR2 is SYDVKM. CDR3 amino acids: CASSPAGATNEKLFF. In DNA, the CDR3 is TGTGCCAGCAGTCCTGCCGGTGCAACTAATGAAAAACTGTTTTTT.

The J gene is TRBJ1-1, the V gene TRBV6-5, with D possibly TRBD1 on 5 matching bases. The CDR3 is made up of 14 amino acids. V gave up 6 bases and J gave up 1 base, with 12 bases separating them. Per the germline V gene, CDR1 is MNHEY and CDR2 is SVGAGI. CDR3 loop: CASRAGRENTEAFF. In nucleotides, the CDR3 is TGTGCCAGCAGAGCGGGACGCGAGAACACTGAAGCTTTCTTT.

This chain links TRBV11-2 with TRBJ2-7, with D unresolved. The CDR3 has 14 residues. Germline V lookup: CDR1 SGHAT, CDR2 FQNNGV. V was cut by 1 base and J by 6 bases, with 13 bases left in between. This CDR3 is CASSLGGWVSEQYF. The CDR3 DNA reads as TGTGCCAGCAGCTTAGGAGGTTGGGTAAGCGAGCAGTACTTC.

This clone was counted only a few times. The chain couples TRBV11-2 to TRBJ2-7; possibly TRBD1 for D (7 bases). V lost 5 bases and J 7 bases, leaving 18 bases between the germline ends. The CDR3 has 14 amino acids. Looked up from germline, CDR1 is SGHAT and CDR2 is FQNNGV. In DNA, the CDR3 is TGTGCCAGCAGCGCAGGGGGGAGGAGGGGAGAGCAGTACTTC. It yields the protein CASSAGGRRGEQYF.

In its sample, this clone was seen once. The genes are TRBV4-1 and TRBJ2-3; possibly TRBD2 for D (6 bases). Trimming removed 1 base from V and 6 bases from J, with 8 bases in between. Germline V gives CDR1 MGHRA, CDR2 YSYEKL. This CDR3 spans 13 amino acids. CDR3: CASSQGGVDTQYF. The CDR3 DNA follows: TGCGCCAGCAGCCAAGGGGGGGTGGATACGCAGTATTTT.